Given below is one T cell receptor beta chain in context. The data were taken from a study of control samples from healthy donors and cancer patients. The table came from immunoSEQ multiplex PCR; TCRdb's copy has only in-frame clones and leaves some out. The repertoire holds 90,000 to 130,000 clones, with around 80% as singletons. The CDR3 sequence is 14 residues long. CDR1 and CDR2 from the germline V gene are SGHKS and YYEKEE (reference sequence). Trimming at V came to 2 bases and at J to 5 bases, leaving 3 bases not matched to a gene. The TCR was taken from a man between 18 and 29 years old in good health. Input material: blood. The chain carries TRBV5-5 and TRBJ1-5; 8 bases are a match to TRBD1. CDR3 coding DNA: TGTGCCAGCAGCTTCACAGGGGGGGATCAGCCCCAGCATTTT. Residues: CASSFTGGDQPQHF.